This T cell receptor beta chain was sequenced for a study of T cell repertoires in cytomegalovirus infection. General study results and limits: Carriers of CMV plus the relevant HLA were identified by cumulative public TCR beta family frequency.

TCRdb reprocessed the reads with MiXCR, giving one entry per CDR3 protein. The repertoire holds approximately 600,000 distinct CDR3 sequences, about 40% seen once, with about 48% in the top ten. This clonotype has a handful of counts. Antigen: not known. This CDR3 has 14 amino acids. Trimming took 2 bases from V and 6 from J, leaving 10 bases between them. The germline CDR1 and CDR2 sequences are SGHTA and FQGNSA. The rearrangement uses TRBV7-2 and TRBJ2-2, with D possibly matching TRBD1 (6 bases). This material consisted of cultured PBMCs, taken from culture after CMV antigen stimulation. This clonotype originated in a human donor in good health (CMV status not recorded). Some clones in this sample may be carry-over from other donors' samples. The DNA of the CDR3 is TGTGCCAGCAGCTTACAGGGGTTTGCCGGGGAGCTGTTTTTT. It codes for CASSLQGFAGELFF.